The clone carrying this TCR beta chain appeared a few times. Per the germline V gene, CDR1 is LGHNA and CDR2 is YSLEER. The CDR3 consists of 17 residues. After removal of 1 base from V and 3 bases from J, the junction contained 9 bases not matched to a gene. TCRdb used MiXCR to reprocess the RT-PCR reads, holding one entry per CDR3 protein. The repertoire holds hundreds of thousands of distinct CDR3 sequences, with 13% to 15% as singletons. The source is a female donor in good health, serving as a healthy control. J is TRBJ2-1 and V is TRBV4-3; 7 bases are a match to TRBD2. Sequenced material: memory CD4+ T cells from blood. The DNA for the CDR3 is TGCGCCAGCAGCCAAGTGGGCGGGAGAGGTGGCTACAATGAGCAGTTCTTC. This codes for CASSQVGGRGGYNEQFF.